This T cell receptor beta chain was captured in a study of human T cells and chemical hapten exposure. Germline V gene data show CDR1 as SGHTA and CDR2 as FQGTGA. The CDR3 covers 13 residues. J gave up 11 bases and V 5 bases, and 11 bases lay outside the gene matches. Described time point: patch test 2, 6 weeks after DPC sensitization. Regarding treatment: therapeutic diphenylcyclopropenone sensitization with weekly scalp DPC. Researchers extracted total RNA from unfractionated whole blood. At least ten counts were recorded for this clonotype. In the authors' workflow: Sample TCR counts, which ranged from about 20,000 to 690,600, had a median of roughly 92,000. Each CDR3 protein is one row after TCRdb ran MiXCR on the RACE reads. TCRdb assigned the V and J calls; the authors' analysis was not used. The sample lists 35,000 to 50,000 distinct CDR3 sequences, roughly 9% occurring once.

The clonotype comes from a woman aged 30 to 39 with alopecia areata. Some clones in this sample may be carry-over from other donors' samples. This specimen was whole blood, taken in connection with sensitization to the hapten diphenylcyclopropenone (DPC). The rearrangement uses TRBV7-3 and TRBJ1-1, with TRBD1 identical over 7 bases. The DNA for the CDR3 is TGTGCCAGCAGCCACAGACAGGGTATGCGGGCTTTCTTT. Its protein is CASSHRQGMRAFF. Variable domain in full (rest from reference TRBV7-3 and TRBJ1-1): GAGVSQTPSNKVTEKGKYVELRCDPISGHTALYWYRQSLGQGPEFLIYFQGTGAADDSGLPNDRFFAVRPEGSVSTLKIQRTERGDSAVYLCASSHRQGMRAFFGQGTRLTVV.